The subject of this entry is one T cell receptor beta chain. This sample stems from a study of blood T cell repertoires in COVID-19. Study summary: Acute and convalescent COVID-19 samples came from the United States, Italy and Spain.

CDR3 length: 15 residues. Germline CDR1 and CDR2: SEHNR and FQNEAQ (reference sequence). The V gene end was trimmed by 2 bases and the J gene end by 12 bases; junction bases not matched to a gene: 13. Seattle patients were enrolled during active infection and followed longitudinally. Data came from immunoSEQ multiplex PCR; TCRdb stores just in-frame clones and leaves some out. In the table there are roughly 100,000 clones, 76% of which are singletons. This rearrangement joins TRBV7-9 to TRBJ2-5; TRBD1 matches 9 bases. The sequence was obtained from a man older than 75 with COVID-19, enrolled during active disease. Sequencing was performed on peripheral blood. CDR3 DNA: TGTGCCAGCAGCTTACGACAGGGACAGGGCGTCAACAAGTACTTC. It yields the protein CASSLRQGQGVNKYF.